These 2 T cell receptor beta chains share one sample of origin, sequenced in a study of regulatory T cells in long-lasting Graves disease (dated by TCRdb to the early 2020s). The sample's time point, from its label and the paper: persistent/refractory GD, antithyroid drugs over 5 years with positive TRAb. For both TCR sequencing and RNA sequencing, RNA was extracted from PBMCs in TRIzol. The method was multiplex PCR. Instrument on record: Illumina HiSeq 4000. To build TCR beta libraries, CDR3 regions were amplified by Arm-PCR using iRepertoire HTBI primers. Using fastp trimming at Q25 and MiXCR clonotype assembly, TCRdb reanalyzed the public sequencing data and kept in-frame beta chains. One record per CDR3 amino acid sequence lists the most common genes and DNA. This sample comprises a few hundred thousand distinct CDR3 sequences, about 20% of them detected only once. The ten largest account for about an eighth of the sample.

The sample here was peripheral blood mononuclear cells (PBMCs), taken when the disease was refractory, from a patient treated with antithyroid drugs. Receptors originate from a female donor with Graves disease.

This clonotype was seen at least ten times. This sequence joins TRBV28 and TRBJ1-5; 8 nucleotides match TRBD1. CDR3 size: 16 residues. The germline gives CDR1 MDHEN, CDR2 SYDVKM. With V trimmed by 4 bases and J by 2 bases, 7 bases remained unmatched. The DNA of the CDR3 is TGTGCCAGCAGTTCGACAGGGGCTCTTGGCAATCAGCCCCAGCATTTT. Amino acid sequence: CASSSTGALGNQPQHF.

This clonotype appeared many times. CDR3 loop: CASEGQTNNEQFF. The CDR3 nucleotides read TGTGCCAGCGAGGGGCAGACAAACAATGAGCAGTTCTTC. V and J are TRBV2 and TRBJ2-1; TRBD1 or TRBD2 may be the D gene (5 bases each). The V gene's germline CDR1 is SNHLY and CDR2 FYNNEI. The CDR3 contains 13 residues. Trimming took off 8 bases at V and 5 bases at J, with 13 bases between the two ends. Full variable domain (missing parts from reference TRBV2 and TRBJ2-1): EPEVTQTPSHQVTQMGQEVILRCVPISNHLYFYWYRQILGQKVEFLVSFYNNEISEKSEIFDDQFSVERPDGSNFTLKIRSTKLEDSAMYFCASEGQTNNEQFFGPGTRLTVL.